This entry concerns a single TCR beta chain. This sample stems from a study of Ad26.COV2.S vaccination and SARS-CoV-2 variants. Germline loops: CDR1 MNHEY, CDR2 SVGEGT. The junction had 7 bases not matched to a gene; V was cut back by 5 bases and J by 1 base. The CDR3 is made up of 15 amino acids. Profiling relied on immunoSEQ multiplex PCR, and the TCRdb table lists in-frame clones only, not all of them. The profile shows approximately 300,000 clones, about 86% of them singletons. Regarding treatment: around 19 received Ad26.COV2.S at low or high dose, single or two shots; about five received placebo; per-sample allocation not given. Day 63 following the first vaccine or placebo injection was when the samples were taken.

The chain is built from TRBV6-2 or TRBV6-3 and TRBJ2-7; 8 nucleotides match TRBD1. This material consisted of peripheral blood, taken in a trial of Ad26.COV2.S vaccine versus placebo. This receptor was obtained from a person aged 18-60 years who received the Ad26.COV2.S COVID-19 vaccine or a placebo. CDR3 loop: CASSPLGQASYEQYF. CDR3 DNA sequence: TGTGCCAGCAGTCCCCTGGGACAGGCTTCCTACGAGCAGTACTTC.